The T cell receptor (beta chain) described here comes from a study of cytomegalovirus exposure and HLA in healthy donors listed by TCRdb under 2017. A note on the overall study: In an earlier analysis of some 610 of the donors, about 270 Gb of sequence data and some 120 million unique TCR beta sequences from approximately 180 million T cells were reported. About 330 gigabases of sequencing data and around 90 million unique TCR sequences made up an early release that covered fewer than 650 HLA-typed donors. The genetic ancestry cluster associated with self-reported Caucasian donors included around 76% of the 300 to 450 genotyped donors. The study aimed to test whether cataloging public T cell receptors could reveal signatures of past pathogen exposure. The T cell repertoires of several hundred subjects were profiled by immunosequencing and related to cytomegalovirus serostatus. In addition to the first cohort of 650 to 800 subjects, a separate validation cohort of 120 different subjects was used. To predict cytomegalovirus infection status, the study combined high-throughput TCR immunosequencing, statistical association of individual TCRs with disease status, and machine learning. A later analysis re-analyzed previously published TCR beta repertoires from 550 to 700 donors and added high-resolution HLA genotyping to study TCR occurrence patterns. Rather than using new phenotypic data, the later analysis identified candidate immune exposures from TCR beta sequences and from how often those sequences occurred across donors. An earlier analysis of several hundred of the donors applied high-throughput TCR beta sequencing to assess whether each TCR beta V gene segment acted as functional or pseudogenic. Donor age, sex, ethnicity and CMV serostatus were compiled together with the repertoire data. A later genetic analysis used genome-wide SNP genotypes for about 60% of the 666 donors, treating that subset as a discovery cohort. Every repertoire in the discovery cohort had been generated on one and the same sequencing platform. HLA typing covered class I and class II loci at four-digit resolution. Typing coverage differed by locus: A, B, C, DRB1 and DQB1 were typed in roughly 620-640 donors, DQA1 in roughly 500, DPA1 in around 610, and DPB1 in approximately 450. About 5 DR-DQ haplotypes were handled as single units for association and clustering, since linkage in the cohort was strong. Among some 400 genotyped donors of the cohort, an average of about 220,000 unique TCR beta nucleotide sequences was sequenced per donor, of which about 19% were non-productive. General findings and caveats noted by the study authors: The 87-base-pair reads could not distinguish some IMGT-functional V segments, including TRBV6-2 and TRBV6-3, so those segments were excluded. The classifier was reported to diagnose cytomegalovirus status with high specificity and sensitivity in both the original and validation cohorts. Only TCR beta chains were sequenced in this cohort, and the absence of alpha or paired-chain data limited detectable features. A later analysis associated roughly 17,000 TCR beta sequences with specific HLA alleles at a false discovery rate of 0.05. According to a later analysis, TCR association rates differed among HLA loci, with DRB1 alleles showing the most associated TCRs and HLA-C alleles showing the fewest. In vitro tests confirmed that a few of the cytomegalovirus-associated TCR beta chains recognize cytomegalovirus antigens. A later analysis found that most CMV-associated TCR beta chains appeared HLA-restricted, with HLA associations seemingly driven largely by CMV exposure. V-gene and J-gene trimming of TCR beta chains was associated with a missense DCLRE1C variant in a later genetic analysis, and the association was replicated in an independent cohort. When HLA alleles, especially DR and DQ, strongly co-occurred, TCR associations were difficult to assign to individual alleles. A further reported finding was that TCR beta sequences accurately predicted the HLA-A and HLA-B alleles for most subjects in the first cohort. Across donors, most TCR sequences were observed very rarely, whereas some public TCRs were present in many individuals. The authors suggested that the approach could potentially be generalized to other disease states and immunological phenotypes. A later genetic analysis reported fewer N-insertions in productive TCRs among donors in an Asian-associated ancestry cluster than the roughly 700-donor mean. The only immune exposure information available for the cohort was CMV serostatus. Several of the top co-occurrence clusters appeared to be linked to parvovirus B19, influenza, CMV and Epstein-Barr virus, according to a later analysis. Because counts were too low, roughly 17 rarely observed V segments, including chromosome 9 orphons, were left out of the earlier analysis of 587 of the donors. In an earlier analysis of approximately 590 of the donors, most TCR beta V segments appeared in productive rearrangements about 87% or about 30% of the time, broadly matching IMGT annotations. HLA typing was unavailable for some donors at each locus, so association tests used only the typed subset. In the study, some 180 TCR beta chains were listed as associated with cytomegalovirus. The presence/absence analyses assumed that sequencing depth was roughly uniform across donors, and that assumption may not be true. A cluster of highly shared sequence variants was judged likely to represent a technical artifact of the sequencing pipeline. Correlated functional status among segregating V segments might be attributable to linkage disequilibrium, but an unknown experimental factor could not be ruled out. Compared with equally common non-associated chains, HLA-associated TCR beta chains in a later analysis were more clonally expanded and had lower generation probabilities.

The receptor library was made with the immunoSEQ multiplex PCR assay. The multiplex PCR relied on a mix of 60 forward primers for TCR Vbeta segments and 13 reverse primers for TCR Jbeta segments. A multiplex PCR assay on genomic DNA amplified the CDR3 region of rearranged TCR beta genes. On the Illumina HiSeq System, the amplified TCR beta libraries were sequenced as 87-base-pair reads. In the original analysis: In a later analysis, tens of millions of unique TCR beta chains were counted across the 500 to 850 repertoires, and around 10 million of these chains were shared by at least two donors. Raw reads were error-corrected and collapsed into unique sequences with a nearest-neighbor algorithm that merged closely related sequences to remove PCR and sequencing errors. CDR3 sequences were aligned to IMGT reference sequences to assign V, D and J gene segments. For a sequence to be retained, a match of at least six nucleotides to both a V gene segment and a J gene segment was required. A rearrangement counted as productive if the CDR3 had no stop codons and remained in frame with V and J, and every other rearrangement counted as non-productive. Following IMGT convention, CDR3 was defined as the stretch from the second conserved V-encoded cysteine up to the conserved J-encoded phenylalanine. In an earlier analysis of around 570 of the donors, sequences lacking an unambiguous match to a single V gene segment were excluded. In an earlier analysis of approximately 550 of the donors, V segments were called functional above 56.7% productive rearrangements and were called segregating when the between-donor standard deviation exceeded 5%. To diagnose cytomegalovirus status from the catalog of TCR beta chain sequences, a statistical classification framework was built. A later analysis assigned V and J genes by comparing TCR nucleotide sequences with IMGT/GENE-DB human TR gene sequences. A later analysis assigned CDR3 sequences and most-parsimonious VDJ recombination scenarios with the TCRdist pipeline. In a later analysis, every TCR beta chain was defined by the combination of its CDR3 amino acid sequence and its V-gene family, and reads without a unique V-gene family were dropped. As a way to deal with suspected cross-contamination and a sequencing artifact, a later analysis dropped nearly 600 nucleotide sequences that were highly shared and had low generation probability. A later analysis calculated a clonal expansion index for each public chain from normalized within-repertoire ranks of inferred template counts. A later analysis computed generation probabilities with a VDJ recombination model fitted to out-of-frame rearrangements, and checked the results against IGoR. In a later analysis, hypergeometric tests were used to score TCR-TCR, TCR-HLA and TCR-CMV co-occurrence, with a repertoire-size bias correction applied to TCR pairs. To estimate false discovery rates, a later analysis permuted the HLA or CMV assignments 20 times. In a later analysis, co-occurring TCRs were grouped using DBSCAN, and TCRdist sequence similarity was added for clustering within HLA-allele-positive subsets. Repertoires with fewer than 30,000 or more than 120,000 public chains were left out of co-occurrence clustering, as were about 5 repertoires with anomalous nucleotide sharing. TCRdb limited this immuneACCESS table to in-frame rearrangements with V and J called. A share of clones is missing; checked studies link under half to unresolved V genes, and the rest is unexplained. V and J calls and clone size are those listed in that table; D and trimming were worked out from the DNA. Within this sample are over 55,000 clones, with around 87% of them counted one time only. Clones ranked in the top ten supply roughly an eighth of the sample.

Regarding this clone: The antigen it recognizes is unknown. Base qualities were left out, and no much larger clone turns up one base away.

In total, over 600 healthy bone marrow donors made up the cohort. Cohort members were all nominally healthy when sampled, although unrecorded immune exposures were likely present. The donor was CMV seropositive and belonged to the group of 250 to 350 seropositive cohort members. Every donor gave a peripheral blood sample, and the peripheral blood mononuclear cells from that sample were used for TCR beta sequencing. Genomic DNA was extracted from the blood cell samples with the Qiagen DNeasy Blood Extraction Kit. As encoded in the germline V gene, CDR1 is SGHTA while CDR2 is FQGNSA. Trimming removed 4 bases from V and 2 bases from J, leaving 15 bases between the germline ends. Counted from cysteine to phenylalanine, this CDR3 has 16 amino acids. Solely the CDR3 DNA is kept, with 48 bases framed from the first base.

Sequencing was performed on PBMCs. The chain is encoded by TRBV7-2 joined to TRBJ2-1; the best D guess is TRBD2, with 6 bases matching. The receptor's source is a woman aged 25-40 years in good health and CMV-seropositive. The nucleotides read TGTGCCAGCAGCTCGAGACTAGGACAAGCCTACAATGAGCAGTTCTTC. The translation is CASSSRLGQAYNEQFF.